Below, one T cell receptor beta chain is given with its context. No antigen is known for it. This entry belongs to a study of cytomegalovirus exposure and HLA in healthy donors. CDR1 is SGHTA, CDR2 FQGNSA, per germline. The CDR3 spans 14 residues. Germline trimming cut 5 bases from V and 5 bases from J; bases unmatched to any gene: 6. Overall study results and limits: A later analysis showed HLA-associated TCR beta chains outstripping equally common others in clonal expansion.

Both 60 Vbeta primers and 13 Jbeta primers went into the PCR. Generated by immunoSEQ multiplex PCR, the TCRdb table keeps only in-frame clones and is missing some. The table shows about 190,000 clones, with roughly 80% occurring only once. V and J are TRBV7-2 and TRBJ2-7, with 10 bases identical to TRBD2. The sequence derives from a man aged 35-49 years in good health and CMV-seropositive. Sample: PBMCs. CDR3 nucleotide sequence: TGTGCCAGCAGCGCTTCTAGCGGGAGTAACGAGCAGTACTTC. Amino acid sequence: CASSASSGSNEQYF.